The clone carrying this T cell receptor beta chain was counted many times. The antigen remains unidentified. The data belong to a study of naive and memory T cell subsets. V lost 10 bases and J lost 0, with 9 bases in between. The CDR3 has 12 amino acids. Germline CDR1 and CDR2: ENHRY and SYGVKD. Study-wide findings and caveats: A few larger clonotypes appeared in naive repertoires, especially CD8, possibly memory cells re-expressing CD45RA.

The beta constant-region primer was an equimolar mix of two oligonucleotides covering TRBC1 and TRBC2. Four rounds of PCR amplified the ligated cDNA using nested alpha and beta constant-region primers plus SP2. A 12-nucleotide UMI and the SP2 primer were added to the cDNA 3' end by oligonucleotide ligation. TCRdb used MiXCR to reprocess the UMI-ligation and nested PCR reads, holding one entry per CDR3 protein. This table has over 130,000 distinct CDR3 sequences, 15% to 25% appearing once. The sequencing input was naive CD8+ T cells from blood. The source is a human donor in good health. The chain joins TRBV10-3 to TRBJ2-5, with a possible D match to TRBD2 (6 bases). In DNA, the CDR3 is TGTGCCACCCGGGACTACCAAGAGACCCAGTACTTC. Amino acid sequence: CATRDYQETQYF.